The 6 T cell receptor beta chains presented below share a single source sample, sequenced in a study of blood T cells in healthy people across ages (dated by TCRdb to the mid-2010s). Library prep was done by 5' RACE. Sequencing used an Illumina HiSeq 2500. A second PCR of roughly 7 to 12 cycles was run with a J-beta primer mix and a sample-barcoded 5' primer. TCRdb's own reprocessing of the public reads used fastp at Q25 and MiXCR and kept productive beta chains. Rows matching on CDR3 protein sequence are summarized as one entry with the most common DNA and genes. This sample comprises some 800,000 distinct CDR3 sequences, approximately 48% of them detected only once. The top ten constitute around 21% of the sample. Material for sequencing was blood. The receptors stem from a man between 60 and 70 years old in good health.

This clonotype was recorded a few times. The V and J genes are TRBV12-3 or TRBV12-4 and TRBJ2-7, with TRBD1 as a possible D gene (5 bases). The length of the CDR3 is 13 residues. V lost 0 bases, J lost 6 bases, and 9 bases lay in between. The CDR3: CASSLAGRAEQYF. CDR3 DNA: TGTGCCAGCAGTTTAGCGGGCAGGGCCGAGCAGTACTTC.

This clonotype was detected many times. The CDR3 bases are TGTGCCAGCAGCTTCGGGGGGGATGGCTACACCTTC. Protein product: CASSFGGDGYTF. V is TRBV13 and J is TRBJ1-2; tentatively, D is TRBD1 (5 bases). The V end lost 3 bases, the J end lost 6 bases, and 8 bases lay between the germline ends. The germline gives CDR1 PRHDT, CDR2 FYEKMQ (reference sequence). The CDR3 totals 12 residues. The entire variable domain, with the rest obtained from reference TRBV13 and TRBJ1-2, is as follows: AAGVIQSPRHLIKEKRETATLKCYPIPRHDTVYWYQQGPGQDPQFLISFYEKMQSDKGSIPDRFSAQQFSDYHSELNMSSLELGDSALYFCASSFGGDGYTFGSGTRLTVV.

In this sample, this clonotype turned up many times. Here the CDR3 reads CAWSFTDTGELFF. In nucleotides, the CDR3 is TGTGCCTGGAGTTTTACCGACACCGGGGAGCTGTTTTTT. The rearrangement links TRBV30 to TRBJ2-2; D is unclear. The CDR3 spans 13 residues. Trimming cost V 2 bases and J 3 bases, with 7 bases left between them. Germline V gives CDR1 GTSNPN, CDR2 SVGIG (reference sequence).

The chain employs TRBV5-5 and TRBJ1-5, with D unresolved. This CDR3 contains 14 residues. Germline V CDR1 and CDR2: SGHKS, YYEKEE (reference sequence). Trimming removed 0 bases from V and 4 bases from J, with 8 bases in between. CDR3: CASSLDPRNQPQHF. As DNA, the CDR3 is TGTGCCAGCAGCTTGGACCCCCGAAATCAGCCCCAGCATTTT.

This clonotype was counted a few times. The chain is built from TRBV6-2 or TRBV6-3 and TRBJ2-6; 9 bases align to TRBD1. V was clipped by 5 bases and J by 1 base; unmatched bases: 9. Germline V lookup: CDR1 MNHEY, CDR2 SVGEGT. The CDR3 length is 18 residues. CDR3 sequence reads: CASSGMGQGLSGANVLTF. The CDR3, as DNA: TGTGCCAGCAGTGGTATGGGACAGGGCCTTTCTGGGGCCAACGTCCTGACTTTC.

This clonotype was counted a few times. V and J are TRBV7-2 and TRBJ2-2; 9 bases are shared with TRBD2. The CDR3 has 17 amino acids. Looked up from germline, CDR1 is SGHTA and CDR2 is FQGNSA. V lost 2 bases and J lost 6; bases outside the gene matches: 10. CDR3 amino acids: CASSLSIRRGGAGELFF. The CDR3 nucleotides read TGTGCCAGCAGCTTAAGTATACGGCGGGGGGGCGCCGGGGAGCTGTTTTTT.